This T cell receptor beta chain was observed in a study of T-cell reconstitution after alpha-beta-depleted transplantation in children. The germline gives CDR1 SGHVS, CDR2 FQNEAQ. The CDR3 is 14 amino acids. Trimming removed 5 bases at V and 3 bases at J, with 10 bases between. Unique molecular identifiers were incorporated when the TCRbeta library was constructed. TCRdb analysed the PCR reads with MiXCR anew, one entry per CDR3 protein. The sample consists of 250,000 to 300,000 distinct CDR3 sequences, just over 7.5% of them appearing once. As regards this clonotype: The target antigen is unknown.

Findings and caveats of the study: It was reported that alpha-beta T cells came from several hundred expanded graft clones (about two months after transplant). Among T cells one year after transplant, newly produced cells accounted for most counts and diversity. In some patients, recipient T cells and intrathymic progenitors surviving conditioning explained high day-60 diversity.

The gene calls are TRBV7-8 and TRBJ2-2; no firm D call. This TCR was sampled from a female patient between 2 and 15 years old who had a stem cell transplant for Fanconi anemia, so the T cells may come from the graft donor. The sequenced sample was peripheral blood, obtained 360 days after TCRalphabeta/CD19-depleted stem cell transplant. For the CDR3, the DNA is TGTGCCAGCAGCCCACGGGCCCACACCGGGGAGCTGTTTTTT. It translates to CASSPRAHTGELFF.